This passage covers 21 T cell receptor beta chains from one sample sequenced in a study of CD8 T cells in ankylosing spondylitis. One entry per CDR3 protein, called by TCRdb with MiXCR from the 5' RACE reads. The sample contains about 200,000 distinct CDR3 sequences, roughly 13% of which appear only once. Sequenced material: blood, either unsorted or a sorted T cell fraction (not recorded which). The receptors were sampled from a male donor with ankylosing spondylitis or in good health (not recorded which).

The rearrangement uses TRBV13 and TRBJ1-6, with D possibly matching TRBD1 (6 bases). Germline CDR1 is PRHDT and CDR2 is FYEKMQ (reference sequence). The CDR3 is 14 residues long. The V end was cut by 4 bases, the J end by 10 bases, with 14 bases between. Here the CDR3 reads CASSSTGRTSPLHF. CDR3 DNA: TGTGCCAGCAGCTCGACAGGAAGGACCTCACCCCTCCACTTT.

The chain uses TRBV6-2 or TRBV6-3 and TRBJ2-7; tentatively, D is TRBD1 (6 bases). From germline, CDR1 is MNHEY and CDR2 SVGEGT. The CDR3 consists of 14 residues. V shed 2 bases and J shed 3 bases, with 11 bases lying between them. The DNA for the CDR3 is TGTGCCAGCAGTTACGGGACAATAAGCTACGAGCAGTACTTC. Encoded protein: CASSYGTISYEQYF.

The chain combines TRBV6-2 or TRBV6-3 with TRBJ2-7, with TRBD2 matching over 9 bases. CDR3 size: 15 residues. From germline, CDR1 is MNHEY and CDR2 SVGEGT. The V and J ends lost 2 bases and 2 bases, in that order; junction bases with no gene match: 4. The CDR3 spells CASSYRTSEAYEQYF. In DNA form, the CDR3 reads TGTGCCAGCAGTTACCGGACTAGCGAGGCCTACGAGCAGTACTTC.

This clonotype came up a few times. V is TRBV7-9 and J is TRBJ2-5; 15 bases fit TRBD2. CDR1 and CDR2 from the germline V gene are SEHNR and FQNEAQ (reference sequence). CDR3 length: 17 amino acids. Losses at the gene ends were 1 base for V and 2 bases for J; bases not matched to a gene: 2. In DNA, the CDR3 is TGTGCCAGCAGCTTAGTAGGGACTAGCGGGGGGCAAGAGACCCAGTACTTC. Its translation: CASSLVGTSGGQETQYF.

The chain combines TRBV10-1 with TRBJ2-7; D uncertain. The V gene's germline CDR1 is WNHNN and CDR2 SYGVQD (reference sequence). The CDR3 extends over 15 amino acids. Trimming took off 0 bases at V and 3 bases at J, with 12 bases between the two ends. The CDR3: CASSESRVGIYEQYF. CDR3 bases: TGCGCCAGCAGTGAGTCCCGGGTTGGGATCTACGAGCAGTACTTC.

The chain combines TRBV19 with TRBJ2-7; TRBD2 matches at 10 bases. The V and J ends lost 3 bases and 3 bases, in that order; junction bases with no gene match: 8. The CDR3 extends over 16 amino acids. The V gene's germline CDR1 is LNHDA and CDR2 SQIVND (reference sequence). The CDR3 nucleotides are TGTGCCAGTAGTATGGGGCTAGCGGGGGACATCTACGAGCAGTACTTC. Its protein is CASSMGLAGDIYEQYF.

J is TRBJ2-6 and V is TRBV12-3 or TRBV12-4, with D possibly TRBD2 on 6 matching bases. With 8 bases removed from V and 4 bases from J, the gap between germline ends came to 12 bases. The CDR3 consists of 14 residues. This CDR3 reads CASDSLAGANVLTF. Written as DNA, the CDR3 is TGTGCCAGCGACAGCCTAGCGGGGGCCAACGTCCTGACTTTC.

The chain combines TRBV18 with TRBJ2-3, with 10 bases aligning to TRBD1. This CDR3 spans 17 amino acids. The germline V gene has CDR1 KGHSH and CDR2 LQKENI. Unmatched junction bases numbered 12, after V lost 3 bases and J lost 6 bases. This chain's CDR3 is CASSPPDPGQGTDTQYF. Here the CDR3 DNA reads TGTGCCAGCTCACCTCCTGACCCGGGACAGGGGACCGATACGCAGTATTTT.

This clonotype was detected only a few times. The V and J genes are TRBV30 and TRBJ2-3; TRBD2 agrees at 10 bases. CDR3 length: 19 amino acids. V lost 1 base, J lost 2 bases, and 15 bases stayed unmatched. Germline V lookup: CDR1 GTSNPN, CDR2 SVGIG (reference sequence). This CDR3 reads CAWSGGDQASGGHTDTQYF. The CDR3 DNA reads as TGTGCCTGGAGTGGAGGTGACCAGGCTAGCGGGGGACACACAGATACGCAGTATTTT.

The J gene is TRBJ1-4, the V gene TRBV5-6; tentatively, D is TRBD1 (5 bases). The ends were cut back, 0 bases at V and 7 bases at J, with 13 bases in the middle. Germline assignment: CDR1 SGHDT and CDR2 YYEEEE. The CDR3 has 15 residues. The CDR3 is CASSLGVTEAEKLFF. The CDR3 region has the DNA TGTGCCAGCAGCTTGGGGGTGACAGAAGCTGAAAAACTGTTTTTT.

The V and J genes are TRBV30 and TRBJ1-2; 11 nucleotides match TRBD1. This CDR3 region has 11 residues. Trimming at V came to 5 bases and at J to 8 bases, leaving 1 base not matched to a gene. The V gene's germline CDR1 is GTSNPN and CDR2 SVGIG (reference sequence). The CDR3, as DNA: TGTGCCTGGGGACAGGGGGCAGGCTACACCTTC. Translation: CAWGQGAGYTF.

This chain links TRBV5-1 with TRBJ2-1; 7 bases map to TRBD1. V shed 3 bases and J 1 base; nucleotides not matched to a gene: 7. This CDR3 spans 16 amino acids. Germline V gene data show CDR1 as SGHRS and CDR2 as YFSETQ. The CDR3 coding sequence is TGCGCCAGCAGCTCGCTACAGGGGCTGTCCTACAATGAGCAGTTCTTC. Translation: CASSSLQGLSYNEQFF.

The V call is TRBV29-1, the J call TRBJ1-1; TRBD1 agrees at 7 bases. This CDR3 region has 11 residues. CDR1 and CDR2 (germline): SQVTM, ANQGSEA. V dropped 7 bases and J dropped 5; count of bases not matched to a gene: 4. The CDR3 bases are TGCAGCGGTCAGGGGGGGACTGAAGCTTTCTTT. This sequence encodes CSGQGGTEAFF.

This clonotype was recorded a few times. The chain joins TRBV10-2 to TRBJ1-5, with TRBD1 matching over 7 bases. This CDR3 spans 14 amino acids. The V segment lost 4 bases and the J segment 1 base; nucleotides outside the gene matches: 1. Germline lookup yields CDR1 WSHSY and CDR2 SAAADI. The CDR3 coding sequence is TGCGCCAGCAGTGGCAGGGGGAGCAATCAGCCCCAGCATTTT. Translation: CASSGRGSNQPQHF.

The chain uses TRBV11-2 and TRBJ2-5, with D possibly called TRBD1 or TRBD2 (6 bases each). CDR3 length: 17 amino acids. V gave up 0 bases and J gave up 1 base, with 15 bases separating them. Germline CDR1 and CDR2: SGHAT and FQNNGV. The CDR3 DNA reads TGTGCCAGCAGCTTAGATTGGGGGGCGTTTGCCCAAGAGACCCAGTACTTC. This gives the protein CASSLDWGAFAQETQYF.

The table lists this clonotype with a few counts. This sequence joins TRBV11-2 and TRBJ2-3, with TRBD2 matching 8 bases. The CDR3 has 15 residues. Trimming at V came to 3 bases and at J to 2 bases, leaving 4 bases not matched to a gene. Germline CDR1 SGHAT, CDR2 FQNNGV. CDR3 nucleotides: TGTGCCAGCAGCTTGAGCGGGAGTGCCACAGATACGCAGTATTTT. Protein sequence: CASSLSGSATDTQYF.

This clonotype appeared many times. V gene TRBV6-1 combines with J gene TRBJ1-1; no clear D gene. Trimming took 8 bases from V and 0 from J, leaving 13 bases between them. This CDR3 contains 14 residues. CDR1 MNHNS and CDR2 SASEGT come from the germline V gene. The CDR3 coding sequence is TGTGCCAGCTCCTATCATAACATGAACACTGAAGCTTTCTTT. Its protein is CASSYHNMNTEAFF.

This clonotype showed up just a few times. CDR3 sequence: CASSLMTGNYGYTF. The CDR3 nucleotides read TGTGCCAGCAGTCTAATGACAGGGAACTATGGCTACACCTTC. The chain couples TRBV6-1 to TRBJ1-2; 7 nucleotides align to TRBD1. There are 14 residues in the CDR3. V trimming: 5 bases; J trimming: 2 bases; junction bases outside the gene matches: 5. Germline lookup yields CDR1 MNHNS and CDR2 SASEGT.

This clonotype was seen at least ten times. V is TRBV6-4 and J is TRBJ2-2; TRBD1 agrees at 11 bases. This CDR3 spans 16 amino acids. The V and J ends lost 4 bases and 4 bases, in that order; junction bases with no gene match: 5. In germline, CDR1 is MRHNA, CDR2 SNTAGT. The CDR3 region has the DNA TGTGCCAGCAGTGTGTCCGGGACAGGGGGCACCGGGGAGCTGTTTTTT. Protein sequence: CASSVSGTGGTGELFF.

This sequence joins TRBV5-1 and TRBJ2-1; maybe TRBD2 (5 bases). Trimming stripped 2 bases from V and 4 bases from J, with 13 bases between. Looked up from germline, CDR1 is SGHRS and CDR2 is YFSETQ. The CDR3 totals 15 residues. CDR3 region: CASSFGLTGYNEQFF. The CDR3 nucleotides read TGCGCCAGCAGCTTCGGACTCACTGGGTACAATGAGCAGTTCTTC.

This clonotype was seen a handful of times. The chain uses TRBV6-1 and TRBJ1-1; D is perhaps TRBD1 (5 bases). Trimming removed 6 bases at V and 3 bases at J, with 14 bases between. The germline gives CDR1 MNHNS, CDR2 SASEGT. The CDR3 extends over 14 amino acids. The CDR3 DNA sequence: TGTGCCAGCAGCGGGACTTTTACCCACACTGAAGCTTTCTTT. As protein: CASSGTFTHTEAFF.